Presented here are 30 T cell receptor beta chains from one specimen sequenced in a study of control samples from healthy donors and cancer patients. Profiled with immunoSEQ multiplex PCR; TCRdb holds only in-frame clones, not every one. The sample includes under 80,000 clones, about 95% of them seen just once. The sequenced sample was blood. Source of these receptors: a woman between 40 and 55 years old in good health.

The chain uses TRBV7-9 and TRBJ2-5; the D gene is possibly TRBD2 (5 bases). Between the trimmed V and J ends, which lost 7 bases and 0 bases, there was a span of 15 bases. Germline V gene sequence: CDR1 SEHNR, CDR2 FQNEAQ (reference sequence). There are 15 residues in the CDR3. The DNA for the CDR3 is TGTGCCAGCATCCCGGGGTACCTGTACCAAGAGACCCAGTACTTC. It is translated as CASIPGYLYQETQYF.

This chain links TRBV3-1 (or the pseudogene TRBV3-2) with TRBJ2-3, with D hard to call. V was clipped by 0 bases and J by 4 bases, with 11 bases between them. Germline loops: CDR1 LGHDT, CDR2 YNNKEL (reference sequence). The CDR3 consists of 15 residues. The CDR3 loop reads CASSQDRVRSDTQYF. CDR3 nucleotide sequence: TGTGCCAGCAGCCAAGATCGGGTTAGATCAGATACGCAGTATTTT.

The CDR3 coding sequence is TGTGCCAGCAGACTACGGAGAGCACCCCTCCACTTT. Its translation is CASRLRRAPLHF. This sequence joins TRBV28 and TRBJ1-6; no clear D. The CDR3 runs 12 residues. V lost 6 bases, J lost 11 bases, and 11 bases lay in between. CDR1 is MDHEN, CDR2 SYDVKM, per germline.

This clone has a single count. This chain uses TRBV5-1 with TRBJ2-1, with TRBD2 matching over 8 bases. Germline V gene lookup returns CDR1 SGHRS and CDR2 YFSETQ. This CDR3 spans 14 amino acids. The V segment lost 1 base and the J segment 8 bases; nucleotides outside the gene matches: 5. The CDR3 reads CASSLMSGGHEQFF. The DNA for the CDR3 is TGCGCCAGCAGCTTGATGAGCGGGGGTCATGAGCAGTTCTTC.

V usage is TRBV5-1 and J usage is TRBJ1-1; D is ambiguous. The germline V gene has CDR1 SGHRS and CDR2 YFSETQ. V lost 3 bases and J lost 0, with 9 bases in between. CDR3 length: 14 amino acids. The CDR3 here is CASSWSVVNTEAFF. CDR3 DNA sequence: TGCGCCAGCAGCTGGAGTGTGGTGAACACTGAAGCTTTCTTT. Using reference TRBV5-1 and TRBJ1-1 for the parts outside the CDR3, the full variable domain is KAGVTQTPRYLIKTRGQQVTLSCSPISGHRSVSWYQQTPGQGLQFLFEYFSETQRNKGNFPGRFSGRQFSNSRSEMNVSTLELGDSALYLCASSWSVVNTEAFFGQGTRLTVV.

The chain combines TRBV18 with TRBJ1-1, with D possibly matching TRBD1 (6 bases). CDR3 length equals 17 residues. From germline, CDR1 is KGHSH and CDR2 LQKENI. Trimming pared 2 bases from V and 3 bases from J, leaving 19 bases between. The CDR3 region is CASSPNGPGAFYTEAFF. CDR3 bases: TGTGCCAGCTCACCAAACGGACCAGGGGCTTTCTACACTGAAGCTTTCTTT.

This clone occurred once. V and J are TRBV3-1 (or the pseudogene TRBV3-2) and TRBJ1-4; D gene unclear. The CDR3 loop spans 12 amino acids. The V gene lost 4 bases and the J gene lost 9 bases, with 9 bases spanning the gap. Germline V gene data show CDR1 as LGHDT and CDR2 as YNNKEL (reference sequence). The CDR3 DNA follows: TGTGCCAGCAGCCTACAACAGCAAAAACTGTTTTTT. This translates into CASSLQQQKLFF.

The J gene is TRBJ2-7, the V gene TRBV7-9; TRBD1 agrees at 11 bases. Germline V gives CDR1 SEHNR, CDR2 FQNEAQ (reference sequence). The CDR3 sequence is 14 residues long. V lost 4 bases and J lost 3; bases outside the gene matches: 2. CDR3 in DNA: TGTGCCAGCAGCTGGACAGGGGGCAACTACGAGCAGTACTTC. Protein: CASSWTGGNYEQYF.

The chain carries TRBV24-1 and TRBJ2-2; 8 nucleotides match TRBD1. V lost 12 bases, J lost 7 bases, and 6 bases stayed unmatched. The germline gives CDR1 KGHDR, CDR2 SFDVKD. This CDR3 comprises 12 residues. The CDR3 sequence: CAVRGLSGELFF. The CDR3 nucleotides read TGTGCCGTCAGGGGGCTGAGCGGGGAGCTGTTTTTT.

The V call is TRBV2, the J call TRBJ1-5; the D is unclear. The CDR3 loop spans 14 amino acids. V lost 10 bases to trimming and J lost 0 bases, with 13 bases between them. CDR1 SNHLY and CDR2 FYNNEI come from the germline V gene. CDR3 DNA sequence: TGTGCCACTGCTCCGGAAGATAGCAATCAGCCCCAGCATTTT. Translation gives CATAPEDSNQPQHF. Variable domain in full (rest from reference TRBV2 and TRBJ1-5): EPEVTQTPSHQVTQMGQEVILRCVPISNHLYFYWYRQILGQKVEFLVSFYNNEISEKSEIFDDQFSVERPDGSNFTLKIRSTKLEDSAMYFCATAPEDSNQPQHFGDGTRLSIL.

This rearrangement joins TRBV7-2 to TRBJ1-2; no reliable D call. The germline gives CDR1 SGHTA, CDR2 FQGNSA. Trimming stripped 5 bases from V and 5 bases from J, with 21 bases between. CDR3 length: 16 residues. For the CDR3, the DNA is TGTGCCAGCAGCCTTGCGAGCACCTCGAGTAGGTATGGCTACACCTTC. The encoded protein is CASSLASTSSRYGYTF.

The chain joins TRBV2 to TRBJ1-1; D may be TRBD1 (5 bases). This CDR3 contains 15 residues. Germline V gives CDR1 SNHLY, CDR2 FYNNEI. V was trimmed by 7 bases and J by 3 bases, leaving 18 bases between them. The CDR3 spells CASTFGGGADTEAFF. CDR3 coding DNA: TGTGCCAGCACCTTTGGGGGAGGGGCGGACACTGAAGCTTTCTTT.

The chain joins TRBV27 to TRBJ2-1, with D uncertain. With 3 bases removed from V and 3 bases from J, the gap between germline ends came to 15 bases. The germline gives CDR1 MNHEY, CDR2 SMNVEV (reference sequence). The CDR3 contains 16 residues. Written as DNA, the CDR3 is TGTGCCAGCAGTTTGATAGGGCGGACCCACTACAATGAGCAGTTCTTC. It translates to CASSLIGRTHYNEQFF.

This sequence joins TRBV28 and TRBJ2-7; TRBD1 matches at 7 bases. The CDR3 is 13 residues long. Trimming took 3 bases from V and 4 from J; bases not matched to a gene: 3. Germline V gives CDR1 MDHEN, CDR2 SYDVKM. The CDR3 here is CASSFRGRYEQYF. The CDR3 nucleotides are TGTGCCAGCAGTTTCAGGGGGAGATACGAGCAGTACTTC.

The chain uses TRBV2 and TRBJ2-7; D might be TRBD2 (5 bases). In germline, CDR1 is SNHLY, CDR2 FYNNEI. This CDR3 has 12 residues. Trimming pared 5 bases from V and 4 bases from J, leaving 9 bases between. DNA for the CDR3: TGTGCCAGCAGTCGGCGGGTATACGAGCAGTACTTC. Translated, it gives CASSRRVYEQYF.

V is TRBV19 and J is TRBJ2-7, with 11 bases fitting TRBD1. CDR3 length: 17 residues. With 3 bases clipped from V and 3 bases from J, the junction kept 10 bases outside the gene matches. CDR1 and CDR2 from the germline V gene are LNHDA and SQIVND (reference sequence). CDR3 sequence reads: CASSISLIGTGGYEQYF. The CDR3, as DNA: TGTGCCAGTAGTATCTCCCTGATCGGGACAGGGGGCTACGAGCAGTACTTC.

The table lists this clone with a count of one. The J gene is TRBJ2-5, the V gene TRBV19; unclear D gene. The CDR3 is 14 residues long. CDR1 is LNHDA and CDR2 is SQIVND in the germline V gene (reference sequence). Trimming left V 5 bases short and J 0 bases short, with 10 bases between. Written as DNA, the CDR3 is TGTGCCAGTAGTTCTCAGTCGTACCAAGAGACCCAGTACTTC. Translated: CASSSQSYQETQYF.

V gene TRBV7-9 combines with J gene TRBJ2-1; D is unclear. CDR1 and CDR2 (germline): SEHNR, FQNEAQ (reference sequence). The V end was cut by 5 bases, the J end by 5 bases, with 10 bases between. This CDR3 spans 13 amino acids. This CDR3 reads CASSQTSNNEQFF. DNA for the CDR3: TGTGCCAGCAGCCAAACGTCCAACAATGAGCAGTTCTTC. The variable domain in full, with the rest retrieved from reference TRBV7-9 and TRBJ2-1, is DTGVSQNPRHKITKRGQNVTFRCDPISEHNRLYWYRQTLGQGPEFLTYFQNEAQLEKSRLLSDRFSAERPKGSFSTLEIQRTEQGDSAMYLCASSQTSNNEQFFGPGTRLTVL.

The chain employs TRBV28 and TRBJ2-7; 7 bases align to TRBD2. CDR1 is MDHEN, CDR2 SYDVKM, per germline. The CDR3 totals 12 residues. CDR3 sequence reads: CASSSTTSTPVV. DNA for the CDR3: TGTGCCAGCAGTTCGACGACTAGCACCCCCGTGGTC.

This clone was seen only once. This chain connects TRBV27 to TRBJ2-7; 11 bases fit TRBD2. The V gene's germline CDR1 is MNHEY and CDR2 SMNVEV (reference sequence). CDR3 size: 16 residues. Trimming took 5 bases from V and 5 from J; bases not matched to a gene: 11. Here the CDR3 reads CASSPHPSGRFNEQYF. The CDR3 DNA reads as TGTGCCAGCAGTCCACACCCTAGCGGGAGGTTCAACGAGCAGTACTTC.

This chain uses TRBV24-1 with TRBJ1-2, with 9 bases fitting TRBD1. The CDR3 is made up of 16 amino acids. Trimming took 4 bases from V and 4 from J; bases not matched to a gene: 9. Per germline, CDR1 KGHDR and CDR2 SFDVKD. The CDR3 protein is CATSDASGTGSYGYTF. CDR3 nucleotide sequence: TGTGCCACCAGTGACGCTTCCGGGACAGGGAGCTATGGCTACACCTTC.

The genes are TRBV28 and TRBJ1-1; TRBD1 matches 9 bases. V lost 5 bases, J lost 1 base, and 8 bases stayed unmatched. The germline gives CDR1 MDHEN, CDR2 SYDVKM. The CDR3 loop spans 16 amino acids. The CDR3 DNA is TGTGCCAGCAGTGTGGGGACAGGGAGGGCGAACACTGAAGCTTTCTTT. It yields the protein CASSVGTGRANTEAFF.

This clone is a singleton in its sample. The V gene is TRBV19, the J gene TRBJ2-7, with 10 bases fitting TRBD2. Germline-derived CDR1 and CDR2 are LNHDA and SQIVND (reference sequence). Trimming took 5 bases from V and 2 from J; bases not matched to a gene: 6. The CDR3 spans 15 residues. In nucleotides, the CDR3 is TGTGCCAGTAGTTCGGGGCTAGCGGGGGCCTACGAGCAGTACTTC. Translated: CASSSGLAGAYEQYF.

CDR3 sequence reads: CASTPPGGSYNEQFF. The CDR3 DNA is TGTGCCAGCACCCCTCCAGGAGGGTCCTACAATGAGCAGTTCTTC. The chain couples TRBV9 to TRBJ2-1, with D perhaps TRBD2 (6 bases). CDR3 length: 15 amino acids. Per germline, CDR1 SGDLS and CDR2 YYNGEE. V lost 6 bases to trimming and J lost 1 base, with 14 bases between them.

V usage is TRBV20-1 and J usage is TRBJ2-7; weak D call: TRBD2 (6 bases). Germline-derived CDR1 and CDR2 are DFQATT and SNEGSKA (reference sequence). This CDR3 region has 12 residues. Trimming removed 3 bases at V and 7 bases at J, with 13 bases between. The CDR3 here is CSASGLSIEQYF. The CDR3 DNA follows: TGCAGTGCTAGTGGACTATCCATAGAGCAGTACTTC.

The gene calls are TRBV11-2 and TRBJ1-1, with 12 bases that match TRBD1. The V and J ends lost 5 bases and 9 bases, in that order; junction bases with no gene match: 4. The length of the CDR3 is 13 residues. Germline V lookup: CDR1 SGHAT, CDR2 FQNNGV. CDR3 sequence (DNA): TGTGCCAGCAGCGAGGGACAGGGGGCTAAAGCTTTCTTT. Residues: CASSEGQGAKAFF.

This clone was detected a few times. The chain is built from TRBV27 and TRBJ1-1; D not certain. Trimming pared 2 bases from V and 8 bases from J, leaving 12 bases between. Germline CDR1 MNHEY, CDR2 SMNVEV (reference sequence). This CDR3 spans 13 amino acids. CDR3 sequence: CASSLHRVGEAFF. CDR3 nucleotides: TGTGCCAGCAGTTTACATCGGGTGGGGGAAGCTTTCTTT.

This rearrangement joins TRBV30 to TRBJ2-7, with a possible D match to TRBD1 (5 bases). CDR1 is GTSNPN, CDR2 SVGIG, per germline (reference sequence). V shed 5 bases and J shed 1 base, with 15 bases lying between them. The CDR3 sequence is 14 residues long. CDR3 loop: CAWEPTTASYEQYF. DNA for the CDR3: TGTGCCTGGGAGCCCACGACAGCTTCCTACGAGCAGTACTTC.

The DNA of the CDR3 is TGTGCCTGGACTAGCGGGGGTAATGAGCAGTTCTTC. Protein: CAWTSGGNEQFF. V gene TRBV12-3 or TRBV12-4 combines with J gene TRBJ2-1; 13 bases fit TRBD2. The CDR3 runs 12 residues. V gave up 11 bases and J gave up 7 bases; unmatched junction bases: 2.

The rearrangement links TRBV18 to TRBJ1-1; D gene unclear. Germline CDR1 reads KGHSH; CDR2 reads LQKENI. The V and J ends lost 0 bases and 3 bases respectively, with 8 bases between them. This CDR3 contains 14 residues. CDR3 amino acids: CASSPPNSYTEAFF. Here the CDR3 DNA reads TGTGCCAGCTCACCACCTAACAGCTACACTGAAGCTTTCTTT.